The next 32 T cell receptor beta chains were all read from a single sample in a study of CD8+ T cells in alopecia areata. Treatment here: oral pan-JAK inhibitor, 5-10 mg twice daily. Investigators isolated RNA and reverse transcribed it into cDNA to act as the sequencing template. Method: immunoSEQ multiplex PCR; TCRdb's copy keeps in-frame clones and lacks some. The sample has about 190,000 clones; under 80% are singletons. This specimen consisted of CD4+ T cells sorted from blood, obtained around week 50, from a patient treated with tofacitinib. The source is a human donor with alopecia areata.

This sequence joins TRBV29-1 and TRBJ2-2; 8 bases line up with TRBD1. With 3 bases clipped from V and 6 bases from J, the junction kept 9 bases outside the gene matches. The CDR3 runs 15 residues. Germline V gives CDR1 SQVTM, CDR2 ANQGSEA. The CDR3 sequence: CSVDSGQGAAGELFF. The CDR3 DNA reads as TGCAGCGTTGATTCTGGGCAGGGGGCGGCCGGGGAGCTGTTTTTT.

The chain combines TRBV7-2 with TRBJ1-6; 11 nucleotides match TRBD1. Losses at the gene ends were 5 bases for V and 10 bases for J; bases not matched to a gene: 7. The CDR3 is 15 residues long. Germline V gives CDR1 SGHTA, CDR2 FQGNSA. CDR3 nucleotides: TGTGCCAGCAGCCCGCGGACAGGGGGCTTATCACCCCTCCACTTT. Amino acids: CASSPRTGGLSPLHF.

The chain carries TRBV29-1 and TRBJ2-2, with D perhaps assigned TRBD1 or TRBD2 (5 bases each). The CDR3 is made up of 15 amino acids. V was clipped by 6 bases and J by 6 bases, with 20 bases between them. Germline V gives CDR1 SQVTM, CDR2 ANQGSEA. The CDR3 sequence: CSVARDVTRAGELFF. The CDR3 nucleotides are TGCAGCGTCGCCCGGGACGTAACACGGGCCGGGGAGCTGTTTTTT.

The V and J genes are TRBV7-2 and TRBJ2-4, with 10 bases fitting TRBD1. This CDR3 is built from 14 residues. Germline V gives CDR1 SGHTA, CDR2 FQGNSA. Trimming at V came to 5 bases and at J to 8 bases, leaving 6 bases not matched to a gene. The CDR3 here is CASSRTGGWDIQYF. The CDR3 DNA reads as TGTGCCAGCAGCAGGACAGGGGGATGGGACATTCAGTACTTC.

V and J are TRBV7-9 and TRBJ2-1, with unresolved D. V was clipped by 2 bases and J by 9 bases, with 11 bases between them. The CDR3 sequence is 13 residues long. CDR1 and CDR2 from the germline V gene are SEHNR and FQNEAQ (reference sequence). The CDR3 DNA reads TGTGCCAGCAGCTTACCTAACTACCTTGAGCAGTTCTTC. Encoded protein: CASSLPNYLEQFF.

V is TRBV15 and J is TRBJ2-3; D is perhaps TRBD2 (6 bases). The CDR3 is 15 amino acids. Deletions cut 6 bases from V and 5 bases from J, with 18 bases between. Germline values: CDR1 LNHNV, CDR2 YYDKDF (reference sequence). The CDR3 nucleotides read TGTGCCACCAGGAATGGATTAGCGGAAATAGATACGCAGTATTTT. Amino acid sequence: CATRNGLAEIDTQYF.

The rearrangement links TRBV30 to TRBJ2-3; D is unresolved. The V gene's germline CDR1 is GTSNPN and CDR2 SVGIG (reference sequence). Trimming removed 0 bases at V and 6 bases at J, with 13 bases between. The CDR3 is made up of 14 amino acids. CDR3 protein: CAWSVRGRFDTQYF. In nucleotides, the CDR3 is TGTGCCTGGAGTGTACGCGGAAGGTTTGATACGCAGTATTTT.

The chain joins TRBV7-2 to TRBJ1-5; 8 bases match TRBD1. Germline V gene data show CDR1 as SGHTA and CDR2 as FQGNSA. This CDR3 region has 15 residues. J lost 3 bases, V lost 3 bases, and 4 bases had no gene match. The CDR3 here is CASSFRGRLNQPQHF. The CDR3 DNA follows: TGTGCCAGCAGCTTCAGGGGGCGTCTCAATCAGCCCCAGCATTTT.

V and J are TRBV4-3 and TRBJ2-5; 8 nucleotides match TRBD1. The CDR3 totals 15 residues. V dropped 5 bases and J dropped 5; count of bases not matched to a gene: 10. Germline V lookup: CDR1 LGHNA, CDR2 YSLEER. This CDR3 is CASSVTGEGAETQYF. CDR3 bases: TGCGCCAGCAGCGTGACAGGGGAAGGGGCGGAGACCCAGTACTTC.

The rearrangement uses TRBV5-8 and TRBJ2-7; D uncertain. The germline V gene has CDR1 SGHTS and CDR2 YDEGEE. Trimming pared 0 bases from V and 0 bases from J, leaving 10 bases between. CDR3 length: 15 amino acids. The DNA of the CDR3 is TGTGCCAGCAGCTTGGCCTTTCGGAGCTCCTACGAGCAGTACTTC. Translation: CASSLAFRSSYEQYF.

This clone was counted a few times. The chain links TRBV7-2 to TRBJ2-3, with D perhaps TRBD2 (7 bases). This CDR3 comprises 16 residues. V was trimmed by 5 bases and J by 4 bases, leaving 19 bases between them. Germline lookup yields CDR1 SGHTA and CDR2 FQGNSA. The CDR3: CASSTDFGGGSDTQYF. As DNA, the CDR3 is TGTGCCAGCAGCACCGACTTCGGCGGGGGCTCAGATACGCAGTATTTT.

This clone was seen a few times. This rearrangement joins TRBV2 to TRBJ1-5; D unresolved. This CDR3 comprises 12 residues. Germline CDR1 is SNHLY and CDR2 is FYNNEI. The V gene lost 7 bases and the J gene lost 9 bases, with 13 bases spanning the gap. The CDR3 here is CASKTASGPQHF. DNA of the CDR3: TGTGCCAGCAAGACCGCGTCTGGGCCCCAGCATTTT.

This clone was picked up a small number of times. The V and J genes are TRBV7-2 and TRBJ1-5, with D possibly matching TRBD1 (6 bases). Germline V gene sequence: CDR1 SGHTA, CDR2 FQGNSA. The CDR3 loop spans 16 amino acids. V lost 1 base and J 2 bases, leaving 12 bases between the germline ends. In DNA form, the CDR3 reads TGTGCCAGCAGCTTAGTAGGGGGGGCCGGCAATCAGCCCCAGCATTTT. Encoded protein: CASSLVGGAGNQPQHF.

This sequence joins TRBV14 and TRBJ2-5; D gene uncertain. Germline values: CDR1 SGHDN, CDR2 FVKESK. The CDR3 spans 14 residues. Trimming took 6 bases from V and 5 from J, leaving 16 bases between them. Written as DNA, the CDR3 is TGTGCCAGCAGTACATTACTCGCGGTGGAGACCCAGTACTTC. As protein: CASSTLLAVETQYF.

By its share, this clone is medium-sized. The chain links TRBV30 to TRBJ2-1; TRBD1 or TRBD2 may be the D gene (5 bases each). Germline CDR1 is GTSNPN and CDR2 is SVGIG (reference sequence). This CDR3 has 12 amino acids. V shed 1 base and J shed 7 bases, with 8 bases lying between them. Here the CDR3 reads CAWSDRRNEQFF. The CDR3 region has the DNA TGTGCCTGGAGTGACAGGAGGAATGAGCAGTTCTTC.

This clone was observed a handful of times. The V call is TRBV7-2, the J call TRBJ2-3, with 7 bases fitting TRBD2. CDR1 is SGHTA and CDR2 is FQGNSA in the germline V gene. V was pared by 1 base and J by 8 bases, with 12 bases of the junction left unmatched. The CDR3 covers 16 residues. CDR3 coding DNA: TGTGCCAGCAGCTTAGGACCTTTGCGGGGGAGGGTTACGCAGTATTTT. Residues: CASSLGPLRGRVTQYF.

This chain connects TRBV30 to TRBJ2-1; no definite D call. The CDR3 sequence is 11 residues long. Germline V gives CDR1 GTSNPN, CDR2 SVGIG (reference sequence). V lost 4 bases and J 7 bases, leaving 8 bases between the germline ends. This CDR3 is CAWKRGNEQFF. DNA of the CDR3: TGTGCCTGGAAAAGAGGTAATGAGCAGTTCTTC.

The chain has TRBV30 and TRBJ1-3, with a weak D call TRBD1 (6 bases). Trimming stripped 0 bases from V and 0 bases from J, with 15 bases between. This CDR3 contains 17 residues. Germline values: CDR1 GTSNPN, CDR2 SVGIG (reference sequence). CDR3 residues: CAWSVPPGRGSGNTIYF. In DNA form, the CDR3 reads TGTGCCTGGAGTGTACCCCCCGGCAGGGGCTCTGGAAACACCATATATTTT. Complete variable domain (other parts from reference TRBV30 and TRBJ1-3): SQTIHQWPATLVQPVGSPLSLECTVEGTSNPNLYWYRQAAGRGLQLLFYSVGIGQISSEVPQNLSASRPQDRQFILSSKKLLLSDSGFYLCAWSVPPGRGSGNTIYFGEGSWLTVV.

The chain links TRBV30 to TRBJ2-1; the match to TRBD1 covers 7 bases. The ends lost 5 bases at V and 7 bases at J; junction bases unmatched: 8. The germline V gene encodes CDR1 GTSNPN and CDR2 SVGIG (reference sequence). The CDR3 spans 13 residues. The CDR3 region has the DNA TGTGCCTGGCACCGACAGGGCGGAAATGAGCAGTTCTTC. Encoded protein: CAWHRQGGNEQFF.

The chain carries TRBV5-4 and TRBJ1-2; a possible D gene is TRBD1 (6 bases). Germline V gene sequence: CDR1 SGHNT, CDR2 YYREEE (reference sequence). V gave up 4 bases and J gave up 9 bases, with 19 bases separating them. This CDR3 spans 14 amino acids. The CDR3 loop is CASSTPGQAPSYTF. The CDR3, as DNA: TGTGCCAGCAGCACACCGGGACAAGCCCCGAGCTACACCTTC.

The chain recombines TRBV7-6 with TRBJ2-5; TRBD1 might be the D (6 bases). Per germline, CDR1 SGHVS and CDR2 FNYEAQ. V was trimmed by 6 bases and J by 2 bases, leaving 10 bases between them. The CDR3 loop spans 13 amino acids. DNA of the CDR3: TGTGCCAGCAGTTCCGGACAGCAAGAGACCCAGTACTTC. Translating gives CASSSGQQETQYF.

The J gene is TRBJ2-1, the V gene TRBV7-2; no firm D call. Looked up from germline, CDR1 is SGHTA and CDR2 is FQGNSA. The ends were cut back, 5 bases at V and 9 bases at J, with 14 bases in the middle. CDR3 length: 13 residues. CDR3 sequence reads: CASSLDAIVEQFF. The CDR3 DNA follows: TGTGCCAGCAGCCTGGACGCGATAGTTGAGCAGTTCTTC.

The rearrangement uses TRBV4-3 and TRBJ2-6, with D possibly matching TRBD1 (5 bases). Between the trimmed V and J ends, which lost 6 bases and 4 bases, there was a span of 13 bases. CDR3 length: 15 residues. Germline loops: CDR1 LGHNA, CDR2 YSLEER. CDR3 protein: CASRPAGLGANVLTF. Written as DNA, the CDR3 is TGCGCCAGCAGGCCTGCAGGGCTGGGGGCCAACGTCCTGACTTTC.

CDR3 in DNA: TGCAGCGCCTCGATGGGGGGGACTGAAGCTTTCTTT. Its protein product is CSASMGGTEAFF. The gene calls are TRBV29-1 and TRBJ1-1; the D gene is possibly TRBD1 (5 bases). Germline CDR1 and CDR2: SQVTM and ANQGSEA. V was cut by 7 bases and J by 5 bases, with 14 bases left in between. The length of the CDR3 is 12 residues.

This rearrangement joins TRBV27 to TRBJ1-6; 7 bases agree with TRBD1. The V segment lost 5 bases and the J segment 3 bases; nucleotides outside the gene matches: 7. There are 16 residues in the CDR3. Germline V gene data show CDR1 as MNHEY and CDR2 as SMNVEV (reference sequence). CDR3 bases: TGTGCCAGCAGTACGAGGACAGGAAACTATAATTCACCCCTCCACTTT. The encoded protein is CASSTRTGNYNSPLHF.

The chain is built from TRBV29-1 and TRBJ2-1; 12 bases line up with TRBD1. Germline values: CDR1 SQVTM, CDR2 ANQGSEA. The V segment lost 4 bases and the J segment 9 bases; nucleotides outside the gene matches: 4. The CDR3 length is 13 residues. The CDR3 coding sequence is TGCAGCGTTGCCGGGACAGGGGGCCTTGAGCAGTTCTTC. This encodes CSVAGTGGLEQFF.

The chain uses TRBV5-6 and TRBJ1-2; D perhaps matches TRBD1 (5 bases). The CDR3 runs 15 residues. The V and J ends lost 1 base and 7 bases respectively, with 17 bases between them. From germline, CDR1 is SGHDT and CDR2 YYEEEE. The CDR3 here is CASSLFGGGFGGYTF. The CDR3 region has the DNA TGTGCCAGCAGCTTGTTTGGGGGTGGATTTGGTGGCTACACCTTC.

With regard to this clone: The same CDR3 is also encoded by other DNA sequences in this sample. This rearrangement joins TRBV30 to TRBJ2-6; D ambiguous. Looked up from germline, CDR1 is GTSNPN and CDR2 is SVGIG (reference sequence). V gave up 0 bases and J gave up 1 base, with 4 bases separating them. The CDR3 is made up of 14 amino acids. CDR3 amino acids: CAWSVSSGANVLTF. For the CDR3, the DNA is TGTGCCTGGAGTGTTAGTTCTGGGGCCAACGTCCTGACTTTC.

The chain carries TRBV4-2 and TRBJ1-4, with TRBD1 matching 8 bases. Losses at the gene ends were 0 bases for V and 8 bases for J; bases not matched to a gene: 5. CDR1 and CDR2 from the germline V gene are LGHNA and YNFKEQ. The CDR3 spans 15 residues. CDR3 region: CASSQEPTGGEKLFF. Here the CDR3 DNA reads TGTGCCAGCAGCCAAGAACCTACAGGGGGGGAAAAACTGTTTTTT.

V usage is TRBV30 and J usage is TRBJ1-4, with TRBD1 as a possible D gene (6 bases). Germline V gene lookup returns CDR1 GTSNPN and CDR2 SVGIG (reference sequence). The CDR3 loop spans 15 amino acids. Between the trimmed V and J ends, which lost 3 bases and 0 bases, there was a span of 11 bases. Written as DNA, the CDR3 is TGTGCCTGGAGCGGGGGGGCAACAACTAATGAAAAACTGTTTTTT. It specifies CAWSGGATTNEKLFF.

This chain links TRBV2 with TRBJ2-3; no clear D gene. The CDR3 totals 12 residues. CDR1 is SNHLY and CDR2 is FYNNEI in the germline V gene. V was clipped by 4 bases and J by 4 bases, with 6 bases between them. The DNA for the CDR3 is TGTGCCAGCAGTGGAGAAGCAGATACGCAGTATTTT. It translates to CASSGEADTQYF.

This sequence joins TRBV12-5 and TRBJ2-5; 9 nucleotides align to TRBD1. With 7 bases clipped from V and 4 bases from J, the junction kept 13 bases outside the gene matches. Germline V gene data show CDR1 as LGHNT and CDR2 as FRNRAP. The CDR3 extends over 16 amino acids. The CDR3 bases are TGTGCTAGTGCATATGGGGACAGGGTGCTGGGAGAGACCCAGTACTTC. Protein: CASAYGDRVLGETQYF.